What follows is one T cell receptor (beta chain) and its context. This record comes from a study of CD8 T cells in Susac syndrome. This CDR3 comprises 14 residues. Looked up from germline, CDR1 is MNHEY and CDR2 is SMNVEV (reference sequence). The V and J ends lost 4 bases and 3 bases respectively, with 13 bases between them. Reverse transcription of roughly 0.5 to 1 ug RNA was carried out with random hexamers. Using its own MiXCR run on the immunoSEQ multiplex PCR reads, TCRdb lists one record per CDR3 protein. The sample has approximately 100,000 distinct CDR3 sequences, about nine tenths seen once.

This sequence was found in a human donor in good health. The specimen was CD4+ T cells from PBMCs. V and J are TRBV27 and TRBJ2-7, with unresolved D. CDR3 DNA: TGTGCCAGCAGTTCTTTAACTAAACTCTACGAGCAGTACTTC. This sequence encodes CASSSLTKLYEQYF.